A single T cell receptor (beta chain) is shown here with its context. The antigen is unknown. This sample was taken from a study of T cells after posttransplantation cyclophosphamide. The study, taken as a whole, reports: Recipient CMV seropositivity and CMV reactivation strongly tracked TRB clonality. Tissue-infiltrating T cells from skin or gut overlapped little with blood T cells. Donor-recipient repertoire similarity was low at 1-2 months, rising over year one.

Sequencing used immunoSEQ multiplex PCR; TCRdb keeps in-frame clones, though not all of them. This table has tens of thousands of clones, roughly 70% appearing once. Trimming removed 0 bases from V and 7 bases from J, with 15 bases in between. Germline CDR1 is MNHNS and CDR2 is SASEGT. This CDR3 region has 16 residues. This related bone marrow graft donor gave peripheral blood on the day of marrow donation. The sequence derives from a woman aged 60 to 75 in good health, CMV-negative, and a related stem cell transplant donor. Input material: memory CD4+ T cells sorted from PBMCs. The chain links TRBV6-1 to TRBJ2-2; maybe TRBD2 (6 bases). CDR3 region: CASSEALAGRHGELFF. CDR3 bases: TGTGCCAGCAGTGAAGCGCTGGCAGGGAGGCACGGGGAGCTGTTTTTT.